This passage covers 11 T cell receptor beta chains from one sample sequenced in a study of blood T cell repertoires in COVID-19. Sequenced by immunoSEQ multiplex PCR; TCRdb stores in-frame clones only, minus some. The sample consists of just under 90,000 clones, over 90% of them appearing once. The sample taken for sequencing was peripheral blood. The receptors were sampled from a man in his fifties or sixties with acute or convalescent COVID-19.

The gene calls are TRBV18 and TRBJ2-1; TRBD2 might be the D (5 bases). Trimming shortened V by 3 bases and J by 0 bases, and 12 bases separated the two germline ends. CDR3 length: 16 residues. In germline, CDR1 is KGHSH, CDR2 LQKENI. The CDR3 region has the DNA TGTGCCAGCTCACCGGGAAGGGAGAGCTCCTACAATGAGCAGTTCTTC. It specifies CASSPGRESSYNEQFF.

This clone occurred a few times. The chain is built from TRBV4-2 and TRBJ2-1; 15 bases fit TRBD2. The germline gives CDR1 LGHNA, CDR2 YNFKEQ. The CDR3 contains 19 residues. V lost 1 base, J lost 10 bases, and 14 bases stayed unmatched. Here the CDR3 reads CASSQGGLAGGGTRKEQFF. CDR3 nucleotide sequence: TGTGCCAGCAGCCAAGGGGGACTAGCGGGAGGAGGCACGAGAAAGGAGCAGTTCTTC.

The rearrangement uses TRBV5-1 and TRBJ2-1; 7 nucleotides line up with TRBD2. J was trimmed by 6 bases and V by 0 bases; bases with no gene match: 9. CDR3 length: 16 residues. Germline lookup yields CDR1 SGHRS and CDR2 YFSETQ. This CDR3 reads CASSLAPSGDLNEQFF. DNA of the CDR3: TGCGCCAGCAGCTTGGCCCCTAGCGGAGACCTCAATGAGCAGTTCTTC.

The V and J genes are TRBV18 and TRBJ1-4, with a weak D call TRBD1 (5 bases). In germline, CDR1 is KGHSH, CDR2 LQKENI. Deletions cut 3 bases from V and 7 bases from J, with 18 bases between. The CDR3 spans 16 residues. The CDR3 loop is CASSPEWGDGSEKLFF. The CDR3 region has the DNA TGTGCCAGCTCACCCGAATGGGGGGACGGTAGTGAAAAACTGTTTTTT.

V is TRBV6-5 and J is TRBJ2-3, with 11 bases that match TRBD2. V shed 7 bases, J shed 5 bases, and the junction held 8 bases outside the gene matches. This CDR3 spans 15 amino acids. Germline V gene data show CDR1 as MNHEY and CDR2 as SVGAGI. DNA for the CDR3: TGTGCCAGCAAGCTACTAGCGGGAGTTGTAGATACGCAGTATTTT. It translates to CASKLLAGVVDTQYF.

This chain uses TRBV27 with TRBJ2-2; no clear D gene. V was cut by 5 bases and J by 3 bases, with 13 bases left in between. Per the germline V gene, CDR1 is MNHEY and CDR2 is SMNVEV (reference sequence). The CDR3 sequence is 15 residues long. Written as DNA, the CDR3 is TGTGCCAGCAGTAGCCAGGTGGTCCACACCGGGGAGCTGTTTTTT. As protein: CASSSQVVHTGELFF.

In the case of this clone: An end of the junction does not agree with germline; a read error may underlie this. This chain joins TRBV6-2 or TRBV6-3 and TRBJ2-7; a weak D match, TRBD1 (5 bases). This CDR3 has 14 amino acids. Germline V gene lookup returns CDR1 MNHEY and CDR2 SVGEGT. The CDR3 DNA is TGTGCCAGCAGTTATCTCCGACAGCCGTACGTGCAGTACTTC. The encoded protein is CASSYLRQPYVQYF.

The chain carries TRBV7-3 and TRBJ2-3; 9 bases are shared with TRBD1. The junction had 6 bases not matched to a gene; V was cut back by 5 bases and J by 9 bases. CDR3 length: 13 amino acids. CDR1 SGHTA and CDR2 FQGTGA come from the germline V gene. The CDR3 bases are TGTGCCAGCAGCCACGGGACAGGGAACACGCAGTATTTT. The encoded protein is CASSHGTGNTQYF. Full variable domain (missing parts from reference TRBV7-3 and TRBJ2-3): GAGVSQTPSNKVTEKGKYVELRCDPISGHTALYWYRQSLGQGPEFLIYFQGTGAADDSGLPNDRFFAVRPEGSVSTLKIQRTERGDSAVYLCASSHGTGNTQYFGPGTRLTVL.

CDR3 amino acids: CASSSSKRLSTDTQYF. The CDR3 DNA is TGTGCCAGCAGCTCCTCAAAGCGGCTTAGCACAGATACGCAGTATTTT. The chain employs TRBV28 and TRBJ2-3, with D possibly TRBD2 on 5 matching bases. With 6 bases removed from V and 0 bases from J, the gap between germline ends came to 16 bases. This CDR3 has 16 residues. CDR1 is MDHEN, CDR2 SYDVKM, per germline. Full variable domain (remainder filled in from reference TRBV28 and TRBJ2-3): DVKVTQSSRYLVKRTGEKVFLECVQDMDHENMFWYRQDPGLGLRLIYFSYDVKMKEKGDIPEGYSVSREKKERFSLILESASTNQTSMYLCASSSSKRLSTDTQYFGPGTRLTVL.

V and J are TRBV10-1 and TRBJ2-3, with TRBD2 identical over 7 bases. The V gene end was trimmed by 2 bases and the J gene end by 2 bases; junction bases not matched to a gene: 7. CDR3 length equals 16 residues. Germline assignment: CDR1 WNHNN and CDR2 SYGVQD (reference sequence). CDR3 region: CASSEVQRGSTDTQYF. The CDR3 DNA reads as TGCGCCAGCAGTGAGGTCCAGCGGGGATCCACAGATACGCAGTATTTT.

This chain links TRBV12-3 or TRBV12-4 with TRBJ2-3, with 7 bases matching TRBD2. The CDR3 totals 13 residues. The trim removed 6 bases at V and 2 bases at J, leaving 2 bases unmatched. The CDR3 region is CASRGGLTDTQYF. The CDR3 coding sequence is TGTGCCAGCAGGGGAGGGCTCACAGATACGCAGTATTTT.